This T cell receptor (beta chain) was sequenced in a study of beta chain features in type 1 diabetes. Findings of the study overall: Lower insertion and higher deletion counts appeared at VDJ junctions in type 1 diabetes patients. In the patient group, naive, central memory and Treg TCRB repertoires seemed more alike than in the healthy donor group. Cells expressing TCR highly could be over-represented by cDNA sequencing.

Sequenced material consisted of expressed TCRB transcripts (all of the isolated RNA was reverse transcribed). Assay: immunoSEQ multiplex PCR; the TCRdb copy retains only in-frame clones and omits some. Of around 290,000 clones listed, 8% are singletons. Without exception, sorted populations had purity beyond 95%. This clone was seen a handful of times. Its antigen is currently unknown. The germline gives CDR1 SNHLY, CDR2 FYNNEI. The trim removed 7 bases at V and 6 bases at J, leaving 6 bases unmatched. This CDR3 is built from 14 residues. Sequencing input: central memory CD4+ T cells from blood. The rearrangement links TRBV2 to TRBJ1-6; 7 nucleotides align to TRBD1. The clonotype originates from a woman aged 18-29 years in good health. CDR3 nucleotide sequence: TGTGCCAGCACCGGGACAGTTGGTAATTCACCCCTCCACTTT. This translates into CASTGTVGNSPLHF.